This T cell receptor beta chain was documented in a study of T cells expressing NK-cell markers. Across the whole study: Sorted CD3+CD56+NKG2C+, CD3+CD56+NKG2C- and CD3+CD56-NKG2C+ T-cell subsets were beta-chain profiled. The study sequenced eight donors, seven HCMV-seropositive and one seronegative.

UMI-tagged 5'RACE template switching yielded the TCR beta cDNA. TCRdb derives one entry per CDR3 protein from the 5' RACE reads, leaving out DNA. Its table lists roughly 390,000 distinct CDR3 sequences. Remarks on this clonotype: Antigen specificity is unknown.

Regarding the study as a whole: For four donors, these clonotypes were likewise the leading ones in the CD3+CD56-NKG2C+ fraction.

In germline, CDR1 is SGHRS, CDR2 YFSETQ. CDR3 length: 16 amino acids. This clonotype was obtained from a woman aged 50 to 60 in good health. J is TRBJ2-3 and V is TRBV5-1. Material: blood T cells: a sorted CD56 or NKG2C T cell subset, CD4+ or CD8+ T cells, or bulk PBMC T cells (not recorded which). Here the CDR3 reads CASSLDRRSLTDTQYF.